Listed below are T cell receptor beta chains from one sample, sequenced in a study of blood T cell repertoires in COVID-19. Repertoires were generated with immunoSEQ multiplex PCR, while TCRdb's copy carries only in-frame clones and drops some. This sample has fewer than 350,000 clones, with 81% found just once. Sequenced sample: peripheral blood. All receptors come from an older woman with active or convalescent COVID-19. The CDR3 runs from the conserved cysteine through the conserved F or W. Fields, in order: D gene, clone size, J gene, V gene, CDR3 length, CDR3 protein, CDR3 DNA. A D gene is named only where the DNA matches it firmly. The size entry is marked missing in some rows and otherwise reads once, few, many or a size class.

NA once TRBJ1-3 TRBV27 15 CASSLKREVGNTIYF TGTGCCAGCAGTTTAAAACGGGAGGTTGGAAACACCATATATTTT
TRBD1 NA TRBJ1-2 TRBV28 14 CASSLTGEGYGYTF TGTGCCAGCAGTTTGACAGGGGAAGGCTATGGCTACACCTTC
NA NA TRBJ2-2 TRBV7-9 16 CASSLPGRVNTGELFF TGTGCCAGCAGCTTACCGGGCAGGGTTAACACCGGGGAGCTGTTTTTT
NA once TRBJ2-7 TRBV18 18 CASSPEYVSGYENYEQYF TGTGCCAGCTCACCGGAGTATGTCTCGGGGTATGAAAACTACGAGCAGTACTTC
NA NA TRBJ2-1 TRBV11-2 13 CASSLSRVNEQFF TGTGCCAGCAGCCTCTCGAGGGTCAATGAGCAGTTCTTC
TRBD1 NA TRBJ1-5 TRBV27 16 CASGRLLDRSNQPQHF TGTGCCAGCGGAAGACTATTGGACAGGAGCAATCAGCCCCAGCATTTT
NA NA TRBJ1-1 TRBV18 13 CASSNGADTEAFF TGTGCCAGCTCAAATGGGGCAGACACTGAAGCTTTCTTT
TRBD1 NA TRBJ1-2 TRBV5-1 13 CASSQGANYGYTF TGCGCCAGCAGCCAGGGGGCTAACTATGGCTACACCTTC
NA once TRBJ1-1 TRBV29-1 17 CSVGRTEWTVMNTEAFF TGCAGCGTCGGAAGAACCGAGTGGACAGTCATGAACACTGAAGCTTTCTTT
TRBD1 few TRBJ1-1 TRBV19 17 CASSTRRGQVVDTEAFF TGTGCCAGTAGTACCCGACGCGGACAGGTCGTAGACACTGAAGCTTTCTTT
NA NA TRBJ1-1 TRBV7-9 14 CASSSRLLGTEAFF TGTGCCAGCAGCTCCAGGTTGTTAGGCACTGAAGCTTTCTTT
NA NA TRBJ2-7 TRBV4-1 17 CASSQDSRTATTYEQYF TGCGCCAGCAGCCAAGATTCGAGGACAGCCACTACCTACGAGCAGTACTTC
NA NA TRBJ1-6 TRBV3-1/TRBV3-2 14 CASSQVGENSPLHF TGTGCCAGCAGCCAAGTCGGGGAAAATTCACCCCTCCACTTT
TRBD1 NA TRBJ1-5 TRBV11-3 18 CASFPGQGEGNSNQPQHF TGTGCCAGCTTTCCGGGACAGGGTGAGGGCAATAGCAATCAGCCCCAGCATTTT
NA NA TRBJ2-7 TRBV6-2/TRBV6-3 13 CATIPPGGHEQYF TGTGCCACCATCCCCCCAGGAGGCCACGAGCAGTACTTC
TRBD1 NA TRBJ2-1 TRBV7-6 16 CASSYPSGQGPDEQFF TGTGCCAGCAGCTACCCAAGTGGACAGGGACCCGATGAGCAGTTCTTC
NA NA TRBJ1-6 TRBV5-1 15 CASSLAQGKDSPLHF TGCGCCAGCAGCTTGGCACAGGGTAAGGATTCACCCCTCCACTTT
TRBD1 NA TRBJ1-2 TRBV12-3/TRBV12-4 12 CASTGTAYGYTF TGTGCCAGCACTGGGACAGCATATGGCTACACCTTC
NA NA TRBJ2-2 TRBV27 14 CASSSQRGPGELFF TGTGCCAGCAGTTCCCAACGAGGGCCCGGGGAGCTGTTTTTT
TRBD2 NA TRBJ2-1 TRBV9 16 CASSGRLAGAYNEQFF TGTGCCAGCAGCGGACGACTAGCGGGAGCCTACAATGAGCAGTTCTTC
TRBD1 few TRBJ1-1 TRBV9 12 CASSVDRGEAFF TGTGCCAGCAGCGTAGACAGGGGTGAAGCTTTCTTT
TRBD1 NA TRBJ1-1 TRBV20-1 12 CSASGGTGEAFF TGCAGTGCTAGTGGTGGGACAGGGGAAGCTTTCTTT
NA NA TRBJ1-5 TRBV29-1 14 CSVVTGNSNQPQHF TGCAGCGTTGTGACAGGAAATAGCAATCAGCCCCAGCATTTT
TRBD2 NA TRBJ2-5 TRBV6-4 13 CARTSGGQETQYF TGTGCCAGGACTAGCGGGGGGCAAGAGACCCAGTACTTC
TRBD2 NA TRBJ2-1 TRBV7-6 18 CASSQGLAGDSLRYEQFF TGTGCCAGCAGCCAGGGACTAGCGGGGGACTCTCTAAGGTATGAGCAGTTCTTC
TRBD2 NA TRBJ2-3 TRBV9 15 CASSVVTSGADTQYF TGTGCCAGCAGCGTAGTTACTAGCGGGGCAGATACGCAGTATTTT
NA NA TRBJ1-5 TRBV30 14 CAWSRYGLGQPQHF TGTGCCTGGAGTCGGTACGGGTTAGGTCAGCCCCAGCATTTT
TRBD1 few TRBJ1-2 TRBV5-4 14 CASSLQGADYGYTF TGTGCCAGCAGCTTACAGGGGGCGGACTATGGCTACACCTTC
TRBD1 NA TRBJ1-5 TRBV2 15 CASSERDSRNQPQHF TGTGCCAGCAGTGAAAGGGACAGTCGCAATCAGCCCCAGCATTTT
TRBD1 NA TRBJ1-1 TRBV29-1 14 CSVGPGQGDTEAFF TGCAGCGTTGGGCCGGGACAGGGAGACACTGAAGCTTTCTTT
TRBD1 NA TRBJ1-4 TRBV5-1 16 CARAGGFLATNEKLFF TGCGCCAGAGCAGGGGGGTTTCTTGCAACTAATGAAAAACTGTTTTTT
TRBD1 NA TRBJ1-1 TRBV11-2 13 CASIKDRATEAFF TGTGCCAGCATCAAAGACAGGGCCACTGAAGCTTTCTTT
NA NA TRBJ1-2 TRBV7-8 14 CASSLGGGNYGYTF TGTGCCAGCAGCTTAGGTGGGGGGAACTATGGCTACACCTTC
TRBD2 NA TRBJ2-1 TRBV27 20 CASSLKGGQSLAGAYNEQFF TGTGCCAGCAGTTTAAAGGGGGGACAGAGCCTAGCGGGGGCTTACAATGAGCAGTTCTTC
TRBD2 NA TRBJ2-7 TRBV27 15 CASSLTGTSLVRQYF TGTGCCAGCAGTTTAACCGGGACTAGCTTGGTTCGGCAGTACTTC
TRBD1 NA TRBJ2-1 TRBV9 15 CASGGQPSSYNEQFF TGTGCCAGCGGGGGACAGCCAAGCTCCTACAATGAGCAGTTCTTC
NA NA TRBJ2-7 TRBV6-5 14 CASSYSSRSYEQYF TGTGCCAGCAGTTACTCGAGTAGGAGCTACGAGCAGTACTTC
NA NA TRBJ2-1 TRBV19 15 CASSIVGQIDNEQFF TGTGCCAGTAGTATTGTAGGACAGATAGACAATGAGCAGTTCTTC